A selection of T cell receptor beta chains follows, all from one sample in a study of cytomegalovirus exposure and HLA in healthy donors. TCRdb's copy holds only in-frame clones and misses some; the assay was immunoSEQ multiplex PCR. Of under 200,000 clones in the sample, around 75% are singletons; the top ten hold less than 2%. The sample was PBMCs. The source of these receptors is a woman aged 30 to 39 in good health and CMV-seronegative. Both conserved end residues are part of each CDR3. The order of the fields is J gene, clone size, V gene, D gene, CDR3 length, CDR3 DNA, CDR3 protein. D genes are given only for firm matches. Clone size is not always given. Where it is, it says once, few, many or a class for expanded clones.

j_gene: TRBJ2-7; abundance: -; v_gene: TRBV19; d_gene: -; len: 13; CDR3nt: TGTGCCAGTAGTACGGGAAACTCCTACGAGCAGTACTTC; CDR3aa: CASSTGNSYEQYF
j_gene: TRBJ2-7; abundance: -; v_gene: TRBV19; d_gene: -; len: 13; CDR3nt: TGTGCCAGTAGGCGGACAGAATCCTACGAGCAGTACTTC; CDR3aa: CASRRTESYEQYF
j_gene: TRBJ1-1; abundance: -; v_gene: TRBV7-8; d_gene: -; len: 11; CDR3nt: TGTGCCAGCCAGGGGAACACTGAAGCTTTCTTT; CDR3aa: CASQGNTEAFF
j_gene: TRBJ2-7; abundance: -; v_gene: TRBV5-1; d_gene: TRBD1; len: 15; CDR3nt: TGCGCCAGCAGCCAGGAGGGGACAGGGGGATACGAGCAGTACTTC; CDR3aa: CASSQEGTGGYEQYF
j_gene: TRBJ1-2; abundance: -; v_gene: TRBV7-6; d_gene: -; len: 12; CDR3nt: TGTGCCAGCAGCCCCCAGGGCTATGGCTACACCTTC; CDR3aa: CASSPQGYGYTF
j_gene: TRBJ2-5; abundance: few; v_gene: TRBV7-7; d_gene: TRBD2; len: 16; CDR3nt: TGTGCCAGCAGCCAAGGGACTAGCGGTGTGTTAGAGACCCAGTACTTC; CDR3aa: CASSQGTSGVLETQYF
j_gene: TRBJ2-1; abundance: -; v_gene: TRBV9; d_gene: -; len: 15; CDR3nt: TGTGCCAGCAGCGTAGAACACAGCTCCTACAATGAGCAGTTCTTC; CDR3aa: CASSVEHSSYNEQFF
j_gene: TRBJ1-2; abundance: -; v_gene: TRBV2; d_gene: -; len: 15; CDR3nt: TGTGCCAGCCGCAGAGACCAGGGCGGCGGCTATGGCTACACCTTC; CDR3aa: CASRRDQGGGYGYTF
j_gene: TRBJ1-1; abundance: -; v_gene: TRBV5-4; d_gene: -; len: 14; CDR3nt: TGTGCCAGCAGCTTCGGGAGTTCGCACACTGAAGCTTTCTTT; CDR3aa: CASSFGSSHTEAFF
j_gene: TRBJ1-1; abundance: -; v_gene: TRBV5-1; d_gene: -; len: 13; CDR3nt: TGCGCCAGCAGCAACAGGGTAGACACTGAAGCTTTCTTT; CDR3aa: CASSNRVDTEAFF
j_gene: TRBJ2-7; abundance: -; v_gene: TRBV30; d_gene: TRBD2; len: 18; CDR3nt: TGTGCCTGGAGGGGGACAGTACTGGGACTAGCGGGATCCTACGAGCAGTACTTC; CDR3aa: CAWRGTVLGLAGSYEQYF
j_gene: TRBJ1-4; abundance: -; v_gene: TRBV19; d_gene: TRBD1; len: 15; CDR3nt: TGTGCCAGTAGTATGGCGGGACAGGCGATTGGAAAACTGTTTTTT; CDR3aa: CASSMAGQAIGKLFF
j_gene: TRBJ1-6; abundance: few; v_gene: TRBV27; d_gene: TRBD1; len: 15; CDR3nt: TGTGCCAGCAGTGTCCGGACAGGGCCTAATTCACCCCTCCACTTT; CDR3aa: CASSVRTGPNSPLHF
j_gene: TRBJ2-7; abundance: -; v_gene: TRBV19; d_gene: TRBD1; len: 14; CDR3nt: TGTGCCAGTAGTATTTTACAGGGGGCTGTCGAGCAGTACTTC; CDR3aa: CASSILQGAVEQYF
j_gene: TRBJ1-1; abundance: -; v_gene: TRBV27; d_gene: -; len: 14; CDR3nt: TGTGCCAGCAAGAAGGACAGTCGAGGCACTGAAGCTTTCTTT; CDR3aa: CASKKDSRGTEAFF
j_gene: TRBJ2-5; abundance: -; v_gene: TRBV4-2; d_gene: -; len: 14; CDR3nt: TGTGCCAGCAGCCCGGCAGGACAGCAAGAGACCCAGTACTTC; CDR3aa: CASSPAGQQETQYF
j_gene: TRBJ2-5; abundance: once; v_gene: TRBV9; d_gene: -; len: 15; CDR3nt: TGTGCCAGCAGCGTAGTTCGGGGTATCGGAGAGACCCAGTACTTC; CDR3aa: CASSVVRGIGETQYF
j_gene: TRBJ1-3; abundance: -; v_gene: TRBV9; d_gene: -; len: 15; CDR3nt: TGTGCCAGCAGCGTAACAGGCATCTCTGGAAACACCATATATTTT; CDR3aa: CASSVTGISGNTIYF
j_gene: TRBJ1-3; abundance: -; v_gene: TRBV7-8; d_gene: -; len: 16; CDR3nt: TGTGCCAGCAGCTTAGTAGGCGGAGGCTCTGGAAACACCATATATTTT; CDR3aa: CASSLVGGGSGNTIYF
j_gene: TRBJ1-1; abundance: -; v_gene: TRBV5-1; d_gene: -; len: 14; CDR3nt: TGCGCCAGCAGCTCCCTACAGGGGAACACTGAAGCTTTCTTT; CDR3aa: CASSSLQGNTEAFF
j_gene: TRBJ2-3; abundance: -; v_gene: TRBV7-2; d_gene: TRBD1; len: 15; CDR3nt: TGTGCCAGCAGCTTAGGTGGACAGGGTCCAGATACGCAGTATTTT; CDR3aa: CASSLGGQGPDTQYF
j_gene: TRBJ2-1; abundance: -; v_gene: TRBV19; d_gene: TRBD2; len: 16; CDR3nt: TGTGCCAGTAGGACTAGCGGGGGGGCAGGCTACAATGAGCAGTTCTTC; CDR3aa: CASRTSGGAGYNEQFF
j_gene: TRBJ2-3; abundance: -; v_gene: TRBV5-8; d_gene: -; len: 14; CDR3nt: TGTGCCAGCAGCTGGAGGACTGCCCCAGATACGCAGTATTTT; CDR3aa: CASSWRTAPDTQYF
j_gene: TRBJ2-7; abundance: -; v_gene: TRBV21-1; d_gene: -; len: 14; CDR3nt: TGTGCCAGCAGCACACGACAGGGGAGCCACGAGCAGTACTTC; CDR3aa: CASSTRQGSHEQYF
j_gene: TRBJ2-3; abundance: -; v_gene: TRBV7-7; d_gene: TRBD2; len: 20; CDR3nt: TGTGCTAGCAGCTTAGCAGTGACTAGCGGGAACCATCCCAGCACAGATACGCAGTATTTT; CDR3aa: CASSLAVTSGNHPSTDTQYF
j_gene: TRBJ2-2; abundance: -; v_gene: TRBV27; d_gene: -; len: 14; CDR3nt: TGTGCCAGCAGTTTTAGGACATACACCGGGGAGCTGTTTTTT; CDR3aa: CASSFRTYTGELFF
j_gene: TRBJ2-2; abundance: -; v_gene: TRBV7-9; d_gene: -; len: 11; CDR3nt: TGTCATGTAGATAACACCGGGGAGCTGTTTTTT; CDR3aa: CHVDNTGELFF
j_gene: TRBJ2-7; abundance: -; v_gene: TRBV6-1; d_gene: TRBD1; len: 13; CDR3nt: TGTGCCAGCAAAGACAGGGATTTCGACGAGCAGTACTTC; CDR3aa: CASKDRDFDEQYF
j_gene: TRBJ1-2; abundance: -; v_gene: TRBV7-9; d_gene: -; len: 16; CDR3nt: TGTGCCAGCAGCTTAGTCGGGGGGGACCCTAACTATGGCTACACCTTC; CDR3aa: CASSLVGGDPNYGYTF
j_gene: TRBJ1-2; abundance: -; v_gene: TRBV18; d_gene: TRBD1; len: 15; CDR3nt: TGTGCCAGCTCACCAGATCCACAGGGGGCAAGGGGCTACACCTTC; CDR3aa: CASSPDPQGARGYTF
j_gene: TRBJ2-5; abundance: -; v_gene: TRBV13; d_gene: TRBD2; len: 17; CDR3nt: TGTGCCAGCAGCTTAGGCCCCCTAGCGGGACCTCAAGAGACCCAGTACTTC; CDR3aa: CASSLGPLAGPQETQYF
j_gene: TRBJ2-7; abundance: -; v_gene: TRBV4-2; d_gene: TRBD1; len: 15; CDR3nt: TGTGCCAGCAGACAACTTCCCGGGACAGGGTACGAGCAGTACTTC; CDR3aa: CASRQLPGTGYEQYF
j_gene: TRBJ1-1; abundance: -; v_gene: TRBV9; d_gene: -; len: 13; CDR3nt: TGTGCCAGCAGCGTAGCGTGGGAGACTGAAGCTTTCTTT; CDR3aa: CASSVAWETEAFF
j_gene: TRBJ2-7; abundance: -; v_gene: TRBV6-5; d_gene: -; len: 12; CDR3nt: TGTGCCAGCAGCGGTACAGCCTACGAGCAGTACTTC; CDR3aa: CASSGTAYEQYF
j_gene: TRBJ1-2; abundance: -; v_gene: TRBV2; d_gene: -; len: 13; CDR3nt: TGTGCCAGCAGTGTCCGGGCCGGGGAGGGCTACACCTTC; CDR3aa: CASSVRAGEGYTF
j_gene: TRBJ1-6; abundance: -; v_gene: TRBV5-1; d_gene: TRBD1; len: 15; CDR3nt: TGCGCCAGCAGCTTGGGGCGGGACAGGGAGTCACCCCTCCACTTT; CDR3aa: CASSLGRDRESPLHF
j_gene: TRBJ1-3; abundance: -; v_gene: TRBV7-3; d_gene: -; len: 15; CDR3nt: TGTGCCAGCAGCTTAAGGAGCGGCTCTGGAAACACCATATATTTT; CDR3aa: CASSLRSGSGNTIYF
j_gene: TRBJ2-7; abundance: -; v_gene: TRBV19; d_gene: -; len: 12; CDR3nt: TGTGCCAGTAGTCAGGGGTTCCACGAGCAGTACTTC; CDR3aa: CASSQGFHEQYF
j_gene: TRBJ1-6; abundance: -; v_gene: TRBV5-5; d_gene: TRBD1; len: 16; CDR3nt: TGTGCCAGCAGCTTAGTGGACAGGCCGAGGGATTCACCCCTCCACTTT; CDR3aa: CASSLVDRPRDSPLHF
j_gene: TRBJ1-2; abundance: -; v_gene: TRBV2; d_gene: -; len: 16; CDR3nt: TGTGCCAGCAGGGGTCCAGACAGACCCACTAACTATGGCTACACCTTC; CDR3aa: CASRGPDRPTNYGYTF
j_gene: TRBJ2-7; abundance: -; v_gene: TRBV25-1; d_gene: -; len: 11; CDR3nt: TGTGCCAGCAGTGTGGGGAGCGGACAGTACTTC; CDR3aa: CASSVGSGQYF
j_gene: TRBJ2-5; abundance: -; v_gene: TRBV6-1; d_gene: TRBD2; len: 15; CDR3nt: TGTGCCACCGGAGCGGGGGGGCCCTGGCAAGAGACCCAGTACTTC; CDR3aa: CATGAGGPWQETQYF
j_gene: TRBJ2-3; abundance: -; v_gene: TRBV29-1; d_gene: -; len: 16; CDR3nt: TGCAGCGTTGTAACTCCACAGGGTACTAGCACAGATACGCAGTATTTT; CDR3aa: CSVVTPQGTSTDTQYF
j_gene: TRBJ1-2; abundance: -; v_gene: TRBV27; d_gene: TRBD1; len: 14; CDR3nt: TGTGCCAGCAGTTTCCTGGACAGGGGTTATGGCTACACCTTC; CDR3aa: CASSFLDRGYGYTF
j_gene: TRBJ1-3; abundance: few; v_gene: TRBV11-2; d_gene: -; len: 15; CDR3nt: TGTGCCAGCAGCTCCTATAGAGGCTCCGGAAACACCATATATTTT; CDR3aa: CASSSYRGSGNTIYF
j_gene: TRBJ1-3; abundance: -; v_gene: TRBV19; d_gene: -; len: 14; CDR3nt: TGTGCCAGTACCTCCGCCCCGGTTGGAAACACCATATATTTT; CDR3aa: CASTSAPVGNTIYF